This T cell receptor beta chain originates from a study of T cell repertoires in cytomegalovirus infection. Whole-study context: Matching HLA type, along with CMV infection, was indicated by public TCR beta signatures. Study results and caveats: Of the TCR beta families, the public ones yielded a cumulative frequency that identified carriers of CMV plus the relevant HLA. Dominating the ex vivo response were HLA-C-restricted CMV-specific TCR beta clonotypes.

For this clonotype: What it binds is unknown. This may come from a read error, since a much larger clone is one base off.

This CDR3 is built from 15 residues. V lost 5 bases, J lost 10 bases, and 21 bases lay in between. Germline-derived CDR1 and CDR2 are MNHGY and SAAAGT. TCRdb analysed the reads with MiXCR anew, one entry per CDR3 protein. The sample comprises around 740,000 distinct CDR3 sequences, approximately 34% of which are singletons, and 2.8% rests with the top ten. The sequenced material came from PBMCs. J is TRBJ1-5 and V is TRBV6-8, with D maybe TRBD1 (5 bases). The source of this sequence is a human donor in good health (CMV status not recorded). Some clones in this sample may be carry-over from other donors' samples. The CDR3: CASSPEGSPSHPQHF. The CDR3 DNA sequence: TGTGCCAGCAGTCCCGAGGGGAGCCCGAGTCATCCCCAGCATTTT.